The source of this TCR beta chain is a study of post-analysis software for immune sequencing data. Background on the study: Relapsing-remitting, secondary progressive and progressive-relapsing forms made up the multiple sclerosis disease courses. Study-level results: A few TRBV segments appeared more often in patients than in controls, and TRBV5-6, TRBV5-1 and TRBV20-1 were among these.

Concerning this clonotype: Antigen: not known.

Trimming removed 0 bases at V and 10 bases at J, with 18 bases between. Germline CDR1 DFQATT, CDR2 SNEGSKA (reference sequence). The CDR3 is made up of 14 amino acids. The TCR beta cDNA libraries carried unique molecular identifiers. Each CDR3 protein is one row after TCRdb ran MiXCR on the PCR reads. This table holds about 570,000 distinct CDR3 sequences, less than 40% found once. The sample consisted of blood. This chain links TRBV20-1 with TRBJ1-1; a possible D gene is TRBD1 (5 bases). This clonotype originated in a girl under 18 with multiple sclerosis. This chain's CDR3 is CSARDYTADQGAFF. For the CDR3, the DNA is TGCAGTGCTAGAGATTATACGGCTGATCAGGGAGCTTTCTTT.